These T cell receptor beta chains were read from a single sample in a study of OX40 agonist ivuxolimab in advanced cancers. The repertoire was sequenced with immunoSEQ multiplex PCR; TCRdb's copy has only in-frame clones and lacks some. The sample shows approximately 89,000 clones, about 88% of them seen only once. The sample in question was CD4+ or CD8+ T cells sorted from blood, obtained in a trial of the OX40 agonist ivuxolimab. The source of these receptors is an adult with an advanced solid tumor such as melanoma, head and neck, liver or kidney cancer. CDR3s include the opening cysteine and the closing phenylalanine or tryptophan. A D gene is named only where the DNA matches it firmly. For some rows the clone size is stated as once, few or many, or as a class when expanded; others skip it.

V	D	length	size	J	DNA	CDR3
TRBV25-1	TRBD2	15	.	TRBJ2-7	TGTGCCAGCAGACCCATAGCGGGGGGGGCCTACGAGCAGTACTTC	CASRPIAGGAYEQYF
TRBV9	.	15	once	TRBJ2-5	TGTGCCAGCAGCGTAGTCCCGGGGGGCGGTGGGACCCAGTACTTC	CASSVVPGGGGTQYF
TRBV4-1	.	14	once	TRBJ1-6	TGCGCCAGCAGCCAAGTACCGTCGAATTCACCCCTCCACTTT	CASSQVPSNSPLHF
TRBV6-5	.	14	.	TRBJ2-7	TGTGCCAGCACCCGAGGCGGCAGCTCCTACGAGCAGTACTTC	CASTRGGSSYEQYF
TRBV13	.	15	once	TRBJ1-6	TGTGCCAGCAGCTTAGTTGGCCCCGAGGATTCACCCCTCCACTTT	CASSLVGPEDSPLHF
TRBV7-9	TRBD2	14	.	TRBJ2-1	TGTGCCAGCAGCCCGTTGACTAGCAACGGTGAGCAGTTCTTC	CASSPLTSNGEQFF
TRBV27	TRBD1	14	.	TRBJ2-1	TGTGCCAGCAGTTTCTCGACAGGGAAGGCTGAGCAGTTCTTC	CASSFSTGKAEQFF
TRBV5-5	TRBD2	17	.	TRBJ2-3	TGTGCCAGCAGCTTCGGTAGCGGGGGGGCCAATCAAGATACGCAGTATTTT	CASSFGSGGANQDTQYF
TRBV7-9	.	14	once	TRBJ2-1	TGTGCCAGCAACGAACACGGGGGCGACAATGAGCAGTTCTTC	CASNEHGGDNEQFF
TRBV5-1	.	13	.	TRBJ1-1	TGCGCCAGCAGCGAGGGTCCGAACACTGAAGCTTTCTTT	CASSEGPNTEAFF
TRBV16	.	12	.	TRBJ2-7	TGTGCCAGCAGCCTTGAGGGCTTAAGGCAGTACTTC	CASSLEGLRQYF
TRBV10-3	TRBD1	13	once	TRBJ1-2	TGTGCCATCAACCAAGACAGGGGCTGGGGCTACACCTTC	CAINQDRGWGYTF
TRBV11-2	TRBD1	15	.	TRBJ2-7	TGTGCCAGCAGTTTGCCGGGACAGGGCTACTACGAGCAGTACTTC	CASSLPGQGYYEQYF
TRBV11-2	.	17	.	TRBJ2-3	TGTGCCAGCAGCTTAGATCCGTCGGGCGGGGCCACAGATACGCAGTATTTT	CASSLDPSGGATDTQYF
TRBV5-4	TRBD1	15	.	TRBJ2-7	TGTGCCAGCAGCTTTGCAGGGGGTGGATTCTACGAGCAGTACTTC	CASSFAGGGFYEQYF
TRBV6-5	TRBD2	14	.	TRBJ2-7	TGTGCCAGCAGTTATCGAGCGGGGGAGACTCAGCAGTACTTC	CASSYRAGETQQYF
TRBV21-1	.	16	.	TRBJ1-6	TGTGCCAGCAGCAATCACCCGGTCTGTTTTAATTCACCCCTCCACTTT	CASSNHPVCFNSPLHF
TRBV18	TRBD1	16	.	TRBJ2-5	TGTGCCAGCTCACCTCCCGGGACAGGGGACCAAGAGACCCAGTACTTC	CASSPPGTGDQETQYF
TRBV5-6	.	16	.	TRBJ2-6	TGTGCCAGCAGCTCCGCCACGGTCCCTGGGGCCAACGTCCTGACTTTC	CASSSATVPGANVLTF
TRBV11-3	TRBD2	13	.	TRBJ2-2	TGTGCCAGCAGCTTCGGGGGGTACGGGGAGCTGTTTTTT	CASSFGGYGELFF
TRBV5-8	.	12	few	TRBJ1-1	TGTGCCAGCAGCCTCACAGCATTTGAAGCTTTCTTT	CASSLTAFEAFF
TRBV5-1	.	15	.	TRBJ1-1	TGCGCCAGCAGCTTGTACCGGACGGACAACACTGAAGCTTTCTTT	CASSLYRTDNTEAFF
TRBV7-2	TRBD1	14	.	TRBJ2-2	TGTGCCAGCAGTTCAGACAGGGGGTTCGGGGAGCTGTTTTTT	CASSSDRGFGELFF
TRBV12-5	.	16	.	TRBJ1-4	TGTGCTAGTGGTTTGGCCCAGGGAAGGGCTAATGAAAAACTGTTTTTT	CASGLAQGRANEKLFF
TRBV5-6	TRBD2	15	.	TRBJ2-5	TGTGCCAGCAGCCGAGGGAGGGCCATGCAAGAGACCCAGTACTTC	CASSRGRAMQETQYF
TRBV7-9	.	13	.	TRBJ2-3	TGTGCCAGCCCCAGGGTCGTCCCAGATACGCAGTATTTT	CASPRVVPDTQYF
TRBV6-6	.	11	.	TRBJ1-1	TGTGCCAGCAGTTCGAGCACTGAAGCTTTCTTT	CASSSSTEAFF
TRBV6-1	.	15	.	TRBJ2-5	TGTGCCAGCAGTGAACAAACAGGGTGGCACGAGACCCAGTACTTC	CASSEQTGWHETQYF
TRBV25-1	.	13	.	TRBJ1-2	TGTGCCAGCGGACCGGACTGGCCCGGTGGCTACACCTTC	CASGPDWPGGYTF
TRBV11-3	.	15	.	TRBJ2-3	TGTGCCAGCAGTAAAGGGGGAAGGAGTACCGATACGCAGTATTTT	CASSKGGRSTDTQYF
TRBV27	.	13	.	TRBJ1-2	TGTGCCAGCAGTCAAAGCAGGGGTAGTGGCTACACCTTC	CASSQSRGSGYTF
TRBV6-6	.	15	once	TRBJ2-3	TGTGCCAGCAGTTACTTGGCGTCACGCACAGATACGCAGTATTTT	CASSYLASRTDTQYF
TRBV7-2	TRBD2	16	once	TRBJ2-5	TGTGCCAGCAGCGTCCGACTAGCGGGGAGGGAAGAGACCCAGTACTTC	CASSVRLAGREETQYF
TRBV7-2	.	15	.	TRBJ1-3	TGTGCCAGCAGCTTAGCGTATGGATCTGGAAACACCATATATTTT	CASSLAYGSGNTIYF
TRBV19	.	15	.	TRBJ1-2	TGTGCCAGTAGTATGGTGCCAGGGGTCCTCTATGGCTACACCTTT	CASSMVPGVLYGYTF
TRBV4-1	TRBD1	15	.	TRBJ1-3	TGCGCCAGCAGTGAAGGACAGGGGAGAAGAAACACCATATATTTT	CASSEGQGRRNTIYF
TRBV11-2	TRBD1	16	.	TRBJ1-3	TGTGCCAGCAGCCAGTGGGGACAGGGGGATGGAAACACCATATATTTT	CASSQWGQGDGNTIYF